Listed below are T cell receptor beta chains from one sample, sequenced in a study of breast tumors, draining lymph nodes, adjacent tissues. TCRdb itself ran the multiplex PCR reads through MiXCR, one entry per CDR3 protein. The sample lists around 130,000 distinct CDR3 sequences, 21% occurring once. The material sequenced was axillary lymph node tissue. These receptors all stem from a female donor with breast cancer. Some clones in this sample may be carry-over from other donors' samples. The CDR3 runs from the conserved cysteine through the conserved F or W. Clone size is not always given. Where it is, it says once, few, many or a class for expanded clones.

cdr3_aa,clone_size,v_call
CASSTEYNEQFF,many,TRBV6-5
CASRMVASSYEQYF,many,TRBV10-2
CASSYGTSSSYEQYF,many,TRBV4-1
CSARDSGVEQFF,many,TRBV20-1
CASNSDSANNQPQHF,few,TRBV28
CASSRSYSGNQPQHF,NA,TRBV28
CASSPRTGEYQPQHF,many,TRBV5-5
CASKADRGLAGGPTGGLFF,once,TRBV6-1
CSARETGDQPQHF,NA,TRBV20-1
CSAGQGVGETQYF,many,TRBV20-1
CASTGSESSYEQYF,many,TRBV6-6
CASSLREFSGANVLTF,NA,TRBV3-1
CSAGGTLNSPLHF,many,TRBV20-1
CASSLQGADYGYTF,many,TRBV7-6
CASRLRTEETQYF,many,TRBV19
CASSLQESYEQYF,many,TRBV7-9
CASSTPPGRSGNTIYF,NA,TRBV19
CASSPRGTQQGVANSPLHF,NA,TRBV18
CASSSTPRPAQETQYF,many,TRBV5-4
CSARRGETQYF,many,TRBV20-1
CASSRPDGGDTQYF,many,TRBV5-1
CASSLTSGTPYGYTF,NA,TRBV6-5
CASSFLTSGTNEQFF,NA,TRBV5-8
CASSDPRGSGRRDEQFF,many,TRBV19
CAISYLSGVDTQYF,NA,TRBV10-3